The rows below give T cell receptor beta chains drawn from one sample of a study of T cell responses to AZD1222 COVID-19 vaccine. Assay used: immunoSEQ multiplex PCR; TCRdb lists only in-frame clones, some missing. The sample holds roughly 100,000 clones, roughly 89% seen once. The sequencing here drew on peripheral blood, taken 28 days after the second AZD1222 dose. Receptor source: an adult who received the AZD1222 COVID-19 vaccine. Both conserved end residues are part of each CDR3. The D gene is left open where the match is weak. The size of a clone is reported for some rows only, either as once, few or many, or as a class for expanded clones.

CASSPGGPGHEQFF TGTGCCAGCTCACCTGGAGGGCCGGGACATGAGCAGTTCTTC TRBJ2-1 - - TRBV18
CASSPGGFEDPLRNYNEQFF TGCGCCAGCAGCCCTGGGGGCTTCGAAGACCCTCTGAGGAACTACAATGAGCAGTTCTTC TRBJ2-1 - - TRBV5-1
CASSVAVTVNTEAFF TGTGCCAGCAGCGTAGCGGTAACAGTGAACACTGAAGCTTTCTTT TRBJ1-1 - - TRBV9
CASSVEGANYGYTF TGTGCCAGCAGCGTAGAGGGGGCGAACTATGGCTACACCTTC TRBJ1-2 - TRBD1 TRBV9
CASSVGVVNEQYF TGTGCCAGCAGCGTAGGTGTAGTAAACGAGCAGTACTTC TRBJ2-7 few - TRBV9
CASSQDGAYEQYF TGTGCCAGCAGCCAAGACGGGGCCTACGAGCAGTACTTC TRBJ2-7 few - TRBV14
CASSQEFSPEDRAFGYTF TGTGCCAGCAGCCAAGAATTTTCTCCCGAGGACAGGGCATTTGGCTACACCTTC TRBJ1-2 once TRBD1 TRBV14
CASSYHSGIKSEQYF TGTGCCAGCAGTTATCACAGCGGGATCAAAAGCGAGCAGTACTTC TRBJ2-7 once TRBD2 TRBV6-2/TRBV6-3
CATTGTSGLYNEQFF TGTGCCACGACCGGGACTAGCGGACTCTACAATGAGCAGTTCTTC TRBJ2-1 - TRBD2 TRBV19
CASSKLPGSSYNEQFF TGCGCCAGCAGCAAACTTCCGGGGAGCTCCTACAATGAGCAGTTCTTC TRBJ2-1 - - TRBV5-1
CASSEQGTYGYTF TGTGCCAGTAGTGAACAGGGTACCTATGGCTACACCTTC TRBJ1-2 - - TRBV19
CASSSGPQGGETQYF TGTGCCAGCAGCTCGGGACCTCAAGGGGGAGAGACCCAGTACTTC TRBJ2-5 - - TRBV6-5
CASSQLAGGTEQYF TGTGCCAGCAGTCAACTAGCGGGAGGGACCGAGCAGTACTTC TRBJ2-7 - TRBD2 TRBV27
CASDRGNYGYTF TGTGCCAGTGACAGGGGCAACTATGGCTACACCTTC TRBJ1-2 - TRBD1 TRBV6-5
CASSLVLGAQHF TGTGCCAGCAGTCTTGTCCTGGGGGCCCAGCATTTT TRBJ1-5 - - TRBV28
CASSPGGDYGYTF TGTGCCAGCAGCCCCGGGGGGGACTATGGCTACACCTTC TRBJ1-2 - - TRBV5-6
CASSQETGRNTEAFF TGTGCCAGCAGCCAAGAAACGGGGCGGAACACTGAAGCTTTCTTT TRBJ1-1 - - TRBV14
CASRTGGYGYTF TGTGCCAGCAGGACGGGGGGATATGGCTACACCTTC TRBJ1-2 - - TRBV28
CASKQPGQGVSPLHF TGTGCCAGCAAGCAACCGGGACAGGGCGTTTCACCCCTCCACTTT TRBJ1-6 - TRBD1 TRBV19
CASRPTGTYEQYF TGTGCCAGCAGGCCGACAGGGACCTACGAGCAGTACTTC TRBJ2-7 - TRBD1 TRBV12-3/TRBV12-4
CASSFGPLWDTQYF TGTGCCAGCAGCTTCGGGCCCTTATGGGATACGCAGTATTTT TRBJ2-3 - - TRBV5-6
CASSPQGAVYGYTF TGCGCCAGCAGCCCCCAGGGGGCGGTCTATGGCTACACCTTC TRBJ1-2 - TRBD1 TRBV4-1
CANGGGRNQPQHF TGTGCCAACGGGGGGGGGAGAAATCAGCCCCAGCATTTT TRBJ1-5 - - TRBV28
CASSLGQFSNQPQHF TGTGCCAGCAGTCTGGGTCAGTTTAGCAATCAGCCCCAGCATTTT TRBJ1-5 once - TRBV3-1/TRBV3-2
CASSLYGTYEQYF TGTGCCAGCAGTTTATACGGAACCTACGAGCAGTACTTC TRBJ2-7 - - TRBV12-3/TRBV12-4
CASSLGSGHTNYGYTF TGTGCCAGCAGCTTAGGGTCCGGACATACCAACTATGGCTACACCTTC TRBJ1-2 - - TRBV7-9
CSVEVGAGNTGELFF TGCAGCGTTGAGGTGGGAGCGGGAAACACCGGGGAGCTGTTTTTT TRBJ2-2 - TRBD2 TRBV29-1
CASSRTSGTVDTQYF TGTGCCAGCAGTAGGACTAGCGGGACAGTAGATACGCAGTATTTT TRBJ2-3 - TRBD2 TRBV6-2/TRBV6-3
CASSSNVQGARGYTF TGTGCCAGCAGCTCAAACGTACAGGGGGCCCGGGGCTACACCTTC TRBJ1-2 - TRBD1 TRBV7-2
CASSLGGMNTEAFF TGTGCCAGCAGCTTGGGCGGAATGAACACTGAAGCTTTCTTT TRBJ1-1 - - TRBV5-5
CASSHPQETSYEQYF TGTGCCAGCAGCCACCCACAAGAGACCTCCTACGAGCAGTACTTC TRBJ2-7 - - TRBV7-9
CASSPSPQPQHF TGTGCCAGCAGTCCATCCCCTCAGCCCCAGCATTTT TRBJ1-5 - - TRBV28
CATSETGTGAGNEQFF TGTGCCACCAGTGAAACCGGGACAGGAGCCGGCAATGAGCAGTTCTTC TRBJ2-1 - TRBD1 TRBV24-1
CASSSSGTGPYEQYF TGTGCCAGCAGTTCCTCGGGGACTGGCCCCTACGAGCAGTACTTC TRBJ2-7 - - TRBV28
CASSPVGAGVGETQYF TGTGCCAGCAGCCCTGTGGGGGCGGGAGTGGGGGAGACCCAGTACTTC TRBJ2-5 - - TRBV5-4
CAIRAPDRENTEAFF TGTGCCATCAGGGCCCCTGACAGGGAGAACACTGAAGCTTTCTTT TRBJ1-1 once TRBD1 TRBV10-3
CASSGQGGEKLFF TGTGCCAGCTCGGGACAGGGCGGTGAAAAACTGTTTTTT TRBJ1-4 - TRBD1 TRBV18
CASSLAEVLSYEQYF TGTGCCAGCTCTTTAGCGGAAGTCCTCTCCTACGAGCAGTACTTC TRBJ2-7 - - TRBV6-5
CASSGSSAHTQYF TGTGCCAGCAGCGGATCTAGCGCCCATACGCAGTATTTT TRBJ2-3 - - TRBV7-9
CASSQDMLFSYNEQFF TGCGCCAGCAGCCAAGATATGCTGTTCTCCTACAATGAGCAGTTCTTC TRBJ2-1 - - TRBV4-1
CASSVGGQGTGEQYF TGTGCCAGCAGCGTAGGGGGACAGGGGACGGGCGAGCAGTACTTC TRBJ2-7 - TRBD1 TRBV9
CASSIDLFGSEQFF TGTGCCAGTAGTATAGATCTATTCGGGAGCGAGCAGTTCTTC TRBJ2-1 - - TRBV19
CASSQGGRGPDTQYF TGTGCCAGCAGCCAGGGGGGTCGGGGCCCAGATACGCAGTATTTT TRBJ2-3 - - TRBV7-8
CASSSTDNQPQHF TGTGCCAGCAGCAGTACAGACAATCAGCCCCAGCATTTT TRBJ1-5 - - TRBV11-1
CASTYSGTVNTEAFF TGTGCCAGCACCTATTCCGGGACGGTGAACACTGAAGCTTTCTTT TRBJ1-1 - - TRBV11-2
CATSSPGGGLGGEQFF TGTGCCACCAGCTCCCCAGGGGGAGGACTTGGTGGTGAGCAGTTCTTC TRBJ2-1 - - TRBV15
CASSSGGLRSSPLHF TGTGCCAGTAGTTCTGGCGGGTTGAGGAGTTCACCCCTCCACTTT TRBJ1-6 - - TRBV19
CASSQGQGARGQPQHF TGTGCCAGCTCCCAGGGACAGGGGGCGAGGGGCCAGCCCCAGCATTTT TRBJ1-5 - TRBD1 TRBV18
CASSLRGETEAFF TGTGCCAGCAGTTTAAGGGGAGAAACTGAAGCTTTCTTT TRBJ1-1 - - TRBV12-3/TRBV12-4
CASSFGARGRNYGYTF TGTGCCAGCAGCTTTGGCGCGCGGGGGCGAAACTATGGCTACACCTTC TRBJ1-2 - - TRBV5-5
CASSRRPTSGSSRGDTQYF TGTGCCAGCAGCCGACGACCTACTAGCGGGAGTTCAAGGGGAGATACGCAGTATTTT TRBJ2-3 once TRBD2 TRBV3-1/TRBV3-2
CASSRGLADNEQFF TGTGCCAGCAGCCGGGGACTAGCGGACAATGAGCAGTTCTTC TRBJ2-1 few TRBD2 TRBV6-5
CASRGTGTQPQHF TGTGCCAGCCGCGGGACCGGCACTCAGCCCCAGCATTTT TRBJ1-5 - - TRBV6-5
CASSYAAGGSDTQYF TGTGCCAGCAGTTACGCAGCGGGAGGGTCAGATACGCAGTATTTT TRBJ2-3 - TRBD2 TRBV6-2/TRBV6-3
CASSIGLAGPYF TGTGCCAGTAGTATCGGACTAGCGGGACCGTACTTC TRBJ2-7 - TRBD2 TRBV19